The 15 T cell receptor beta chains presented below share a single source sample, sequenced in a study of blood T cells in healthy people across ages. Then a second PCR, running roughly 7 to 11 cycles, was carried out with a sample-barcoded 5' primer and a J-beta primer mix. TCRdb processed the 5' RACE reads anew with MiXCR; each CDR3 protein has one entry. Of 1.5 million to 2 million distinct CDR3 sequences detected, roughly 28% appear once; the ten largest clones hold around 7.7%. The sequencing sample was made of blood. The receptor set was obtained from a woman under 40 in good health.

This chain connects TRBV18 to TRBJ2-3; D is possibly TRBD1 (6 bases). The CDR3 is made up of 16 amino acids. The V gene lost 3 bases and the J gene lost 3 bases, with 16 bases spanning the gap. CDR1 is KGHSH, CDR2 LQKENI, per germline. The CDR3 bases are TGTGCCAGCTCACCGGATTTTACAGGGCTTACAGATACGCAGTATTTT. This sequence encodes CASSPDFTGLTDTQYF.

A remark on this clonotype: A single base separates this from a much larger clone, so it may be a read error. The chain employs TRBV10-2 and TRBJ2-1; TRBD1 is a possible D gene (6 bases). CDR1 and CDR2 from the germline V gene are WSHSY and SAAADI. Deletions cut 11 bases from V and 7 bases from J, with 24 bases between. CDR3 size: 15 residues. The CDR3 DNA reads as TGCGCCGCCAGACTGGGGGCCGGGCCGATAAATGAGCAGTTCTTC. Translation: CAARLGAGPINEQFF.

In its sample, this clonotype was seen a few times. This chain links TRBV7-3 with TRBJ1-4; D may be TRBD1 (5 bases). CDR1 and CDR2 from the germline V gene are SGHTA and FQGTGA. Trimming cost V 5 bases and J 3 bases, with 13 bases left between them. This CDR3 spans 15 amino acids. The CDR3 nucleotides read TGTGCCAGCAGCCCAACGGGGCCGGCTAATGAAAAACTGTTTTTT. Its translation is CASSPTGPANEKLFF.

This rearrangement joins TRBV27 to TRBJ1-5, with 9 bases fitting TRBD1. The CDR3 loop spans 15 amino acids. Germline V gene data show CDR1 as MNHEY and CDR2 as SMNVEV (reference sequence). Losses at the gene ends were 11 bases for V and 5 bases for J; bases not matched to a gene: 13. As DNA, the CDR3 is TGTGCCGGCTCACCCTACCGGACAGGGGATCAGCCCCAGCATTTT. It codes for CAGSPYRTGDQPQHF.

This chain connects TRBV12-3 or TRBV12-4 to TRBJ2-1, with 7 bases lining up with TRBD2. V trimming: 10 bases; J trimming: 8 bases; junction bases outside the gene matches: 26. This CDR3 has 18 residues. The CDR3 coding sequence is TGTGCCACCCAGCATCGGGGCGGGAGTTCCCTCTCGACGCATGAGCAGTTCTTC. Translated, it gives CATQHRGGSSLSTHEQFF.

This clonotype was seen ten or more times. V gene TRBV7-9 combines with J gene TRBJ2-6, with TRBD2 as a possible D gene (6 bases). CDR3 length: 14 amino acids. In germline, CDR1 is SEHNR, CDR2 FQNEAQ (reference sequence). V was clipped by 5 bases and J by 4 bases, with 9 bases between them. The CDR3 reads CASSRESGANVLTF. The DNA for the CDR3 is TGTGCCAGCAGCCGGGAGTCCGGGGCCAACGTCCTGACTTTC.

There are many counts of this clonotype. V is TRBV7-2 and J is TRBJ2-3; D not resolved. The V gene lost 5 bases and the J gene lost 2 bases, with 11 bases spanning the gap. CDR1 and CDR2 from the germline V gene are SGHTA and FQGNSA. This CDR3 spans 14 amino acids. The CDR3 sequence: CASSPGRVTDTQYF. The CDR3 DNA sequence: TGTGCCAGCAGCCCAGGACGTGTCACAGATACGCAGTATTTT.

This clonotype was seen repeatedly, ten times or more. V usage is TRBV19 and J usage is TRBJ2-1; 10 positions match TRBD2. J lost 7 bases, V lost 5 bases, and 5 bases had no gene match. The CDR3 loop spans 14 amino acids. Germline V gene data show CDR1 as LNHDA and CDR2 as SQIVND (reference sequence). The chain's CDR3 is CASSGVAGGNEQFF. CDR3 bases: TGTGCCAGTAGTGGAGTAGCGGGGGGAAATGAGCAGTTCTTC.

This clonotype was detected only a few times. The J gene is TRBJ2-1, the V gene TRBV5-1; 8 nucleotides align to TRBD2. Germline-derived CDR1 and CDR2 are SGHRS and YFSETQ. The CDR3 is 16 amino acids. V dropped 4 bases and J dropped 7; count of bases not matched to a gene: 13. The CDR3 spells CASSPTGGGTKNEQFF. The CDR3 DNA reads TGCGCCAGCAGCCCAACTGGCGGGGGGACAAAAAATGAGCAGTTCTTC.

The chain employs TRBV6-6 and TRBJ2-7; 9 nucleotides match TRBD2. The tail of the sequence fits TRBJ2-5 better, so the J call may be wrong. The V gene's germline CDR1 is MNHNY and CDR2 SVGAGI (reference sequence). This CDR3 spans 14 amino acids. CDR3 DNA: TGTGCCAGCAGGGCTAGCGGGAAAAGAGAGACCCAGTACTTC. Protein: CASRASGKRETQYF.

The chain carries TRBV7-9 and TRBJ2-3, with D perhaps TRBD1 (7 bases). The CDR3 length is 18 residues. The germline V gene has CDR1 SEHNR and CDR2 FQNEAQ (reference sequence). V dropped 5 bases and J dropped 0 bases, with 21 bases sitting between them. This CDR3 reads CASSPRGTEGQSTDTQYF. CDR3 nucleotide sequence: TGTGCCAGCAGCCCCAGGGGTACGGAGGGACAGAGCACAGATACGCAGTATTTT.

This chain links TRBV12-3 or TRBV12-4 with TRBJ2-2; 7 bases agree with TRBD2. The CDR3 length is 14 residues. Germline trimming cut 5 bases from V and 8 bases from J; bases unmatched to any gene: 8. DNA of the CDR3: TGTGCCAGCAGTCCTAGGACGGGAGGAGGGGAGCTGTTTTTT. It is translated as CASSPRTGGGELFF.

This clonotype was detected a few times. The chain recombines TRBV5-1 with TRBJ2-1, with a possible D match to TRBD1 (5 bases). This CDR3 is 12 amino acids long. Trimming took off 0 bases at V and 10 bases at J, with 8 bases between the two ends. Germline V gene sequence: CDR1 SGHRS, CDR2 YFSETQ. CDR3 region: CASSLGQQEQFF. Written as DNA, the CDR3 is TGCGCCAGCAGCTTGGGACAGCAAGAGCAGTTCTTC. The full variable domain, with the rest looked up from reference TRBV5-1 and TRBJ2-1, is KAGVTQTPRYLIKTRGQQVTLSCSPISGHRSVSWYQQTPGQGLQFLFEYFSETQRNKGNFPGRFSGRQFSNSRSEMNVSTLELGDSALYLCASSLGQQEQFFGPGTRLTVL.

This clonotype showed up just a few times. CDR3 residues: CASSRDRSTNEKLFF. The DNA for the CDR3 is TGTGCCAGCAGCAGGGACAGATCAACTAATGAAAAACTGTTTTTT. The chain links TRBV5-5 to TRBJ1-4; TRBD1 agrees at 7 bases. This CDR3 is built from 15 residues. Germline V gene data show CDR1 as SGHKS and CDR2 as YYEKEE (reference sequence). The trim removed 4 bases at V and 0 bases at J, leaving 3 bases unmatched.

A note on this clonotype: A much larger clone lies one base from this, so it may be a read error. The genes are TRBV5-1 and TRBJ2-7, with 8 bases fitting TRBD1. The CDR3 runs to 14 residues. Germline V lookup: CDR1 SGHRS, CDR2 YFSETQ. The CDR3 region is CTSSSRQGRNEQYF. Here the CDR3 DNA reads TGCACCAGCAGCTCCCGACAGGGGAGGAACGAGCAGTACTTC.